The 6 T cell receptor beta chains below were found in one sample sequenced in a study of T cells in Graves' hyperthyroidism and ophthalmopathy. Regions amplified from RNA transcripts were the TCR beta CDR3 regions. A set of HTBI primers served as the primers for a first-round RT-PCR of the TCR CDR3. TCRdb re-called the multiplex PCR reads through MiXCR, storing one row per CDR3 protein. In the table there are 380,000 or so distinct CDR3 sequences, 19% of which are singletons. The sample consisted of blood. Receptors were obtained from a woman between 18 and 29 years old with Graves' hyperthyroidism.

This clonotype was detected ten times or more. The V call is TRBV24-1, the J call TRBJ1-2; TRBD1 matches 8 bases. Germline CDR1 reads KGHDR; CDR2 reads SFDVKD. Trimming at V came to 4 bases and at J to 6 bases, leaving 6 bases not matched to a gene. CDR3 length: 14 amino acids. CDR3 in amino acids: CATSDPGQGNGYTF. CDR3 coding DNA: TGTGCCACCAGTGACCCCGGACAGGGTAATGGCTACACCTTC.

This clonotype has a count of ten or more. The rearrangement joins TRBV5-6 to TRBJ2-7; D call uncertain. In germline, CDR1 is SGHDT, CDR2 YYEEEE. The V end was cut by 3 bases, the J end by 1 base, with 11 bases between. The CDR3 spans 14 residues. CDR3: CASSWGGGSYEQYF. In DNA form, the CDR3 reads TGTGCCAGCAGCTGGGGTGGCGGATCCTACGAGCAGTACTTC.

At least ten counts were recorded for this clonotype. The chain links TRBV30 to TRBJ1-5, with 8 bases that match TRBD1. The CDR3 covers 19 residues. Per germline, CDR1 GTSNPN and CDR2 SVGIG (reference sequence). After removal of 3 bases from V and 1 base from J, the junction contained 17 bases not matched to a gene. The CDR3 protein is CAWSTGTGIGIPSNQPQHF. CDR3 nucleotides: TGTGCCTGGAGCACTGGGACAGGTATTGGCATACCGAGCAATCAGCCCCAGCATTTT.

With respect to this clonotype: A much larger clone lies a single base off, so this may be a read error. This chain joins TRBV6-1 and TRBJ2-2, with D possibly TRBD1 on 5 matching bases. From germline, CDR1 is MNHNS and CDR2 SASEGT. The CDR3 extends over 13 amino acids. The CDR3 spells CACRQSATGELFF. The CDR3 nucleotides are TGTGCCTGCAGACAGTCGGCGACCGGGGAGCTGTTTTTT.

This clonotype was seen repeatedly, ten times or more. This rearrangement joins TRBV6-1 to TRBJ1-2; 9 nucleotides agree with TRBD1. Germline loops: CDR1 MNHNS, CDR2 SASEGT. The CDR3 loop spans 17 amino acids. V dropped 7 bases and J dropped 7; count of bases not matched to a gene: 19. CDR3 bases: TGTGCCAGCACCACGATCGGGACAGGGAAGGGGTTGCCTGGCTACACCTTC. It codes for CASTTIGTGKGLPGYTF.

The chain links TRBV24-1 to TRBJ2-5; the D is unclear. Trimming removed 4 bases at V and 5 bases at J, with 16 bases between. In germline, CDR1 is KGHDR, CDR2 SFDVKD. The CDR3 runs 15 residues. The CDR3 region has the DNA TGTGCCACCAGTGAAACTGGACGATCGGCGGAGACCCAGTACTTC. Its translation is CATSETGRSAETQYF.